This paragraph reports one T cell receptor (beta chain). Its target is unknown. These data come from a study of cytomegalovirus exposure and HLA in healthy donors. Study-level information: About 80 million unique TCRs from HLA-typed donors made up an early data release. General study results and limits: The classifier was said to identify cytomegalovirus status with high specificity and sensitivity.

Use of 60 Vbeta and 13 Jbeta primers characterized the PCR. Repertoires were generated with immunoSEQ multiplex PCR, while TCRdb's copy carries only in-frame clones and drops some. The sample yields 150,000 to 200,000 clones, 79% seen once. Per the germline V gene, CDR1 is MNHNY and CDR2 is SVGAGI (reference sequence). The CDR3 runs to 14 residues. With 7 bases clipped from V and 4 bases from J, the junction kept 8 bases outside the gene matches. The rearrangement uses TRBV6-6 and TRBJ2-3; 7 positions match TRBD1. The TCR originated in a woman younger than 45 in good health and CMV-seropositive. The material sequenced was PBMCs. CDR3 sequence: CASKGAGFADTQYF. The CDR3 DNA reads as TGTGCCAGCAAGGGGGCAGGTTTTGCAGATACGCAGTATTTT.